The clone carrying this T cell receptor (beta chain) was counted many times. Time point defined: after trial treatment. The treatment here: LDRT plus nivolumab, ipilimumab, low-dose cyclophosphamide and aspirin (RACIN trial). As their treatment, donors received nivolumab, ipilimumab, aspirin, low-dose cyclophosphamide and low-dose radiotherapy. Those who qualified had advanced solid tumors (lacking tumor-infiltrating lymphocytes). This sample is drawn from a study of low-dose radiotherapy and immunotherapy resistance in tumors. Looking at the study overall: Fractions of 1 Gy went to Cohort 2 every two weeks, for 13 Gy over 26 weeks. Oral aspirin 300 mg was taken by patients daily for four cycles from cycle 1 day 1.

cDNA synthesis used a TRAV/TRBV-specific primer set for both chains. Amplification, which lasted roughly 20 PCR cycles, used a constant-region primer and V-primer adapter to amplify TCRs. TCRdb reprocessed the reads with MiXCR, giving one entry per CDR3 protein. In the table there are 100,000 or so distinct CDR3 sequences, about a fifth of which are singletons. Germline V gene sequence: CDR1 SGHVS, CDR2 FNYEAQ. The V gene lost 5 bases and the J gene lost 6 bases, with 13 bases spanning the gap. CDR3 length: 14 residues. This specimen was PBMCs, taken after low-dose radiotherapy plus immunotherapy. The TCR sequence derives from a male donor with prostate cancer. The chain recombines TRBV7-6 with TRBJ2-2; D perhaps matches TRBD2 (7 bases). The CDR3 here is CASSPRGLSGELFF. Written as DNA, the CDR3 is TGTGCCAGCAGCCCGCGGGGGCTGTCCGGGGAGCTGTTTTTT.